This is a list of T cell receptor beta chains from one sample in a study of pediatric ulcerative colitis. Clones were read by immunoSEQ multiplex PCR, and TCRdb kept only the in-frame ones, dropping some. The top ten hold around 5.2% of the sample, which has tens of thousands of clones, around 80% seen once. What was sequenced was blood. These receptors all come from a boy between 10 and 17 years old with moderate ulcerative colitis. Both conserved end residues are part of each CDR3. A D gene is named only where the DNA matches it firmly. A row's size may be missing; if present it is once, few, many or a size class.

J gene: TRBJ1-4
V gene: TRBV5-1
D gene: -
clone size: -
CDR3 DNA: TGCGCCAGCAGCTTGAGACCTACTGCAACTAATGAAAAACTGTTTTTT
CDR3 protein: CASSLRPTATNEKLFF

J gene: TRBJ2-5
V gene: TRBV5-6
D gene: -
clone size: -
CDR3 DNA: TGTGCCAGCAGCCCGGAGGTCCCGGGATCAAGAGAGACCCAGTACTTC
CDR3 protein: CASSPEVPGSRETQYF

J gene: TRBJ2-7
V gene: TRBV14
D gene: -
clone size: -
CDR3 DNA: TGTGCCAGCAGCCTCCTCGACCGAGCGTCCTACGAGCAGTACTTC
CDR3 protein: CASSLLDRASYEQYF

J gene: TRBJ1-4
V gene: TRBV7-2
D gene: -
clone size: -
CDR3 DNA: TGTGCCAGCAGCCCGAGGGCGATTAATGAAAAACTGTTTTTT
CDR3 protein: CASSPRAINEKLFF

J gene: TRBJ2-7
V gene: TRBV29-1
D gene: -
clone size: -
CDR3 DNA: TGCAGCGTTGAAGATGGCAGGACCGGAGAGCAGTACTTC
CDR3 protein: CSVEDGRTGEQYF

J gene: TRBJ2-6
V gene: TRBV29-1
D gene: -
clone size: -
CDR3 DNA: TGCAGCGTCGCTTTCTCTGGGGCCAACGTCCTGACTTTC
CDR3 protein: CSVAFSGANVLTF

J gene: TRBJ1-2
V gene: TRBV6-1
D gene: -
clone size: few
CDR3 DNA: TGTGCCAGCGGGCGGGGGAGTGTAAACTATGGCTACACCTTC
CDR3 protein: CASGRGSVNYGYTF

J gene: TRBJ2-7
V gene: TRBV11-2
D gene: -
clone size: -
CDR3 DNA: TGTGCCAGCAGCTTAAACAGCCTGTCCTACGAGCAGTACTTC
CDR3 protein: CASSLNSLSYEQYF

J gene: TRBJ2-7
V gene: TRBV7-8
D gene: -
clone size: -
CDR3 DNA: TGTGCCAGCAGCCCGGCGACTAGTTCCCTCGCCTACGAGCAGTACTTC
CDR3 protein: CASSPATSSLAYEQYF

J gene: TRBJ1-5
V gene: TRBV19
D gene: -
clone size: few
CDR3 DNA: TGTGCCAGTAGTATAGCGGGCCTCCAGCATTTT
CDR3 protein: CASSIAGLQHF

J gene: TRBJ1-1
V gene: TRBV7-2
D gene: -
clone size: few
CDR3 DNA: TGTGCCAGCAGCCCAATAGACAGAGCGAACACTGAAGCTTTCTTT
CDR3 protein: CASSPIDRANTEAFF

J gene: TRBJ1-1
V gene: TRBV2
D gene: -
clone size: few
CDR3 DNA: TGTGCCAGCACTCCATGGGGTGGCGGGAACACTGAAGCTTTCTTT
CDR3 protein: CASTPWGGGNTEAFF

J gene: TRBJ2-1
V gene: TRBV7-2
D gene: -
clone size: -
CDR3 DNA: TGTGCCAGCAGCTTTCGAGGATTAAGTGAGCAGTTCTTC
CDR3 protein: CASSFRGLSEQFF

J gene: TRBJ1-2
V gene: TRBV19
D gene: -
clone size: -
CDR3 DNA: TGTGCCAGTATCCAGCAGGAAGGTCGAGGGGGCTACACCTTC
CDR3 protein: CASIQQEGRGGYTF

J gene: TRBJ2-5
V gene: TRBV11-3
D gene: TRBD1
clone size: -
CDR3 DNA: TGTGCCAGCAGCCCAACCGGGACAGGACCGGAGACCCAGTACTTC
CDR3 protein: CASSPTGTGPETQYF

J gene: TRBJ1-2
V gene: TRBV10-3
D gene: TRBD1
clone size: -
CDR3 DNA: TGTGCCATCAGTGAGGAAAGGGGCAGGGACAGCTTC
CDR3 protein: CAISEERGRDSF

J gene: TRBJ1-2
V gene: TRBV19
D gene: TRBD1
clone size: -
CDR3 DNA: TGTGCCAGTAGGAAACCGACAGGGGGGGCCTATGGCTACACCTTC
CDR3 protein: CASRKPTGGAYGYTF

J gene: TRBJ1-1
V gene: TRBV20-1
D gene: -
clone size: -
CDR3 DNA: TGCAGGGGGGTCGGTGGGTATGGTACTTTCTTT
CDR3 protein: CRGVGGYGTFF

J gene: TRBJ1-1
V gene: TRBV7-9
D gene: -
clone size: once
CDR3 DNA: TGTGCCAGCAGCGGGCTACAGCCGTGGGCTTTCTTT
CDR3 protein: CASSGLQPWAFF

J gene: TRBJ2-5
V gene: TRBV7-3
D gene: -
clone size: -
CDR3 DNA: TGTGCCAGCAGCTTAGAGATGGGTCAAGAGACCCAGTACTTC
CDR3 protein: CASSLEMGQETQYF

J gene: TRBJ2-1
V gene: TRBV13
D gene: -
clone size: -
CDR3 DNA: TGTGCCAGCAGCCCGCCTATGTCGGGAGTCGTTAATGAGCAGTTCTTC
CDR3 protein: CASSPPMSGVVNEQFF

J gene: TRBJ1-1
V gene: TRBV20-1
D gene: -
clone size: -
CDR3 DNA: TGCAGTGCTAGAGGCAGGAGTAAAGCTTTCTTT
CDR3 protein: CSARGRSKAFF

J gene: TRBJ2-2
V gene: TRBV7-3
D gene: TRBD2
clone size: -
CDR3 DNA: TGTGCCAGCAGCCCGGGGAGCGGGAGGGACACCGGGGAGCTGTTTTTT
CDR3 protein: CASSPGSGRDTGELFF

J gene: TRBJ1-1
V gene: TRBV19
D gene: -
clone size: -
CDR3 DNA: TGTGCCAGTAGTTTGATGGTGGAAGGCACTGAAGCTTTCTTT
CDR3 protein: CASSLMVEGTEAFF

J gene: TRBJ1-1
V gene: TRBV19
D gene: TRBD1
clone size: -
CDR3 DNA: TGTGCCAGTAGCATACAGGGGACTGGCGAAGCTTTCTTT
CDR3 protein: CASSIQGTGEAFF

J gene: TRBJ2-7
V gene: TRBV25-1
D gene: -
clone size: -
CDR3 DNA: TGTGCCAGCGGAGGGTCGGGGGAGCAGTACTTC
CDR3 protein: CASGGSGEQYF

J gene: TRBJ2-2
V gene: TRBV9
D gene: -
clone size: -
CDR3 DNA: TGTGCCAGCAGCGTAGATACTAGGGGGGCCTTGGGCACCGGGGAGCTGTTTTTT
CDR3 protein: CASSVDTRGALGTGELFF

J gene: TRBJ2-1
V gene: TRBV11-2
D gene: -
clone size: once
CDR3 DNA: TGTGCCAGCCTCGGTTCCTCCCAAAGACACAATGAGCAGTTCTTC
CDR3 protein: CASLGSSQRHNEQFF

J gene: TRBJ2-1
V gene: TRBV19
D gene: TRBD2
clone size: -
CDR3 DNA: TGTGCCAGTAGTATAGACCCTAGCGGGAAGAATGAGCAGTTCTTC
CDR3 protein: CASSIDPSGKNEQFF

J gene: TRBJ2-1
V gene: TRBV5-1
D gene: -
clone size: -
CDR3 DNA: TGCGCCAGCAGCCTTACTGCCAATGAGCAGTTCTTC
CDR3 protein: CASSLTANEQFF